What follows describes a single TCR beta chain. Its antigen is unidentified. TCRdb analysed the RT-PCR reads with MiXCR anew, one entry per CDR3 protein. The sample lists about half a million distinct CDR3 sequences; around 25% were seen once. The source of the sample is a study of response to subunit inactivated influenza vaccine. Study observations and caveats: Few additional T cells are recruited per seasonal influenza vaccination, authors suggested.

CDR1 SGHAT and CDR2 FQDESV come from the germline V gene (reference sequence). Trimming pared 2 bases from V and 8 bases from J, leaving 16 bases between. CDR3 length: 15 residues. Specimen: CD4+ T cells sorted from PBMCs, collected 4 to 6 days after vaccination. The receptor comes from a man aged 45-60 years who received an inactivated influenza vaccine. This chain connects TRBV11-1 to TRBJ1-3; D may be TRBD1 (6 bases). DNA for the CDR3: TGTGCCAGCAGCTTACGGGGGCGCGGACAAGACACCATATATTTT. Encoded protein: CASSLRGRGQDTIYF. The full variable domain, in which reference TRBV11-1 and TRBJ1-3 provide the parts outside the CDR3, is EAEVAQSPRYKITEKSQAVAFWCDPISGHATLYWYRQILGQGPELLVQFQDESVVDDSQLPKDRFSAERLKGVDSTLKIQPAELGDSAMYLCASSLRGRGQDTIYFGEGSWLTVV.